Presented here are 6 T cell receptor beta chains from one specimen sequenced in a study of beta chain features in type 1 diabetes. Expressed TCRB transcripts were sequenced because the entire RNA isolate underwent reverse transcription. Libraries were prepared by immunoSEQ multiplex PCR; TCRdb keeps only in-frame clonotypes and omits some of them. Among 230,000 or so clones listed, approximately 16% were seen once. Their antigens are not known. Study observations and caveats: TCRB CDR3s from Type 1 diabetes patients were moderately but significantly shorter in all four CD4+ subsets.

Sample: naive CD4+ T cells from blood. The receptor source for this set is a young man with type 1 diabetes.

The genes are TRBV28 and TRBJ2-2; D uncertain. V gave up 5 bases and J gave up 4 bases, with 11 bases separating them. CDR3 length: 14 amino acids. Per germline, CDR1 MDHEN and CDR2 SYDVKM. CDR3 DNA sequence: TGTGCCAGCAGTGGACCTTGGGGCACCGGGGAGCTGTTTTTT. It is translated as CASSGPWGTGELFF.

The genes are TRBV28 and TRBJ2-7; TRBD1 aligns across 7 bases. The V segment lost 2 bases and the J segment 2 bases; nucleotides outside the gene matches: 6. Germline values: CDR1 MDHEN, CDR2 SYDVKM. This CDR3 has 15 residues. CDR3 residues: CASSLRGLPTYEQYF. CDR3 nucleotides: TGTGCCAGCAGTTTAAGGGGGCTCCCAACCTACGAGCAGTACTTC.

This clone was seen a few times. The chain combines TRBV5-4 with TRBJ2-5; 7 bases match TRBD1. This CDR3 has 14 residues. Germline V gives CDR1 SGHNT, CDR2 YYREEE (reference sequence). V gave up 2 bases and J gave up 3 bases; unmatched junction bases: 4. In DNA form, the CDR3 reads TGTGCCAGCAGCTTCCCCGACAGGGAAGAGACCCAGTACTTC. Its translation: CASSFPDREETQYF.

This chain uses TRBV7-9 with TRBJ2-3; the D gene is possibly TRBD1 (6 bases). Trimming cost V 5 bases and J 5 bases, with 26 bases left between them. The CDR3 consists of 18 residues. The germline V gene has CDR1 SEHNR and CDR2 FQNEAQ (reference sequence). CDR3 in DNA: TGTGCCAGCAGCCCAAACTATCCGGGCACAGGGCGGGTAGATACGCAGTATTTT. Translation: CASSPNYPGTGRVDTQYF.

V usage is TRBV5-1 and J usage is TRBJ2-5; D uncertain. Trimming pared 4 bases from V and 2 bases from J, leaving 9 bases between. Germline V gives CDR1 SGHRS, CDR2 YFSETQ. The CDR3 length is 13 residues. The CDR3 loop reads CASSPDPQETQYF. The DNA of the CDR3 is TGCGCCAGCAGCCCGGATCCACAAGAGACCCAGTACTTC.

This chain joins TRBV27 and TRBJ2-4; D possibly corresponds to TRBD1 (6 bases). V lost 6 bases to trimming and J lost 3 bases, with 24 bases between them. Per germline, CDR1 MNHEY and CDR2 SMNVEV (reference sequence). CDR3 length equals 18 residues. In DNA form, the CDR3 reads TGTGCCAGCAGCGGGACACCTCAGAGGGGTTTAGTCAAAAACATTCAGTACTTC. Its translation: CASSGTPQRGLVKNIQYF.